This T cell receptor (beta chain) was sequenced in a study of blood T cell repertoires in COVID-19. The ends were cut back, 3 bases at V and 4 bases at J, with 17 bases in the middle. The CDR3 covers 16 residues. Germline V gene sequence: CDR1 SGDLS, CDR2 YYNGEE. In the study's own analysis: Estimates of nucleated cell counts were drawn from the amplification of reference gene primers. TCRdb keeps only in-frame clones here, not all; method: immunoSEQ multiplex PCR. V and J calls and clone size are those listed in that table; D and trimming were worked out from the DNA. This sample carries tens of thousands of clones, 90% to 95% of them seen once, and the ten largest clones take 8.5% to 10%.

V usage is TRBV9 and J usage is TRBJ2-1, with no clear D. The receptor's source is a human donor in a cohort sampled during active COVID-19. What was sequenced was peripheral blood. The CDR3 here is CASSATFRVEYNEQFF. The CDR3 DNA follows: TGTGCCAGCAGCGCCACCTTCCGGGTAGAGTACAATGAGCAGTTCTTC. The whole variable domain, filled in from reference TRBV9 and TRBJ2-1, reads DSGVTQTPKHLITATGQRVTLRCSPRSGDLSVYWYQQSLDQGLQFLIQYYNGEERAKGNILERFSAQQFPDLHSELNLSSLELGDSALYFCASSATFRVEYNEQFFGPGTRLTVL.